This T cell receptor beta chain is drawn from a study of early T cells in non-severe SARS-CoV-2 infection. Trimming cost V 5 bases and J 6 bases, with 11 bases left between them. Germline CDR1 and CDR2: LNHDA and SQIVND (reference sequence). The CDR3 runs to 12 residues. Individual cDNA molecules were tagged with unique molecular identifiers. MiXCR was run by TCRdb on the 5' RACE reads, yielding one entry per CDR3 protein. The data show about 52,000 distinct CDR3 sequences, around 10% seen once. As regards this clonotype: Its target is not known.

Study-wide results and caveats: A preference for anti-spike CD8 responses marked VDJdb matching, which missed private and CD4 specificities.

The genes are TRBV19 and TRBJ2-7; no definite D call. Source material: whole blood. This receptor was identified in an adult who was a healthcare worker with PCR-confirmed SARS-CoV-2 infection or an uninfected control (not recorded which). Written as DNA, the CDR3 is TGTGCCAGTAGTCGGGTATCCGGCGAGCAGTACTTC. Translation: CASSRVSGEQYF.